This TCR beta chain was recorded in a study of shared clonotypes between healthy human individuals. Donors were healthy HIV-negative adults without recently reported acute infections or vaccinations. General study results and limits: Non-shared clonotypes showed lower generation probabilities than clonotypes common to all four donors.

TCRdb's table, derived via immunoSEQ multiplex PCR, lists solely in-frame clones and lacks some. The sample has around 600,000 clones, more than 95% seen once; the top ten hold 0.057%. V was trimmed by 0 bases and J by 0 bases, leaving 12 bases between them. CDR3 size: 18 residues. Germline CDR1 reads MGHDK; CDR2 reads SYGVNS. A word on this clone: What it recognizes is unknown.

This sequence joins TRBV25-1 and TRBJ1-6; possibly TRBD1 for D (5 bases). This TCR was recovered from a woman aged 25 to 39 in good health. Sequences were obtained from naive CD4+ T cells sorted from blood. Subset given: CD45RA+ positively selected. The CDR3 coding sequence is TGTGCCAGCAGTGAATATGACCAGGGCTACTCCTATAATTCACCCCTCCACTTT. Translation: CASSEYDQGYSYNSPLHF.